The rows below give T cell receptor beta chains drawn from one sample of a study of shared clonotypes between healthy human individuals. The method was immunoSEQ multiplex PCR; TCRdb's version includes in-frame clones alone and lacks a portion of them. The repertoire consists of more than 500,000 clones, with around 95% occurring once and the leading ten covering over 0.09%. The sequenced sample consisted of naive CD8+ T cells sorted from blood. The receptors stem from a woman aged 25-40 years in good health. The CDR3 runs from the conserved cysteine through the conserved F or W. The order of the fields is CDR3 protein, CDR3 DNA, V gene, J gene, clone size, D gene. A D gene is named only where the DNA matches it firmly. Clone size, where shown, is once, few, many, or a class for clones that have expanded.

CDR3aa: CASSQDPVENGFEAFF
CDR3nt: TGTGCCAGCAGCCAAGACCCCGTTGAGAACGGTTTTGAAGCTTTCTTT
v_gene: TRBV4-2
j_gene: TRBJ1-1
abundance: NA
d_gene: NA

CDR3aa: CASSGTYGVNEQFF
CDR3nt: TGTGCCAGCAGTGGGACTTACGGGGTGAATGAGCAGTTCTTC
v_gene: TRBV27
j_gene: TRBJ2-1
abundance: NA
d_gene: NA

CDR3aa: CASRYGGGTGELFF
CDR3nt: TGTGCCAGCAGATATGGAGGAGGCACCGGGGAGCTGTTTTTT
v_gene: TRBV7-6
j_gene: TRBJ2-2
abundance: NA
d_gene: NA

CDR3aa: CASRQVGDTQYF
CDR3nt: TGTGCCAGCAGACAGGTGGGAGATACGCAGTATTTT
v_gene: TRBV25-1
j_gene: TRBJ2-3
abundance: NA
d_gene: NA

CDR3aa: CASSWGRDRGPEQYF
CDR3nt: TGTGCCAGCAGCTGGGGCAGAGACAGGGGGCCCGAGCAGTACTTC
v_gene: TRBV7-6
j_gene: TRBJ2-7
abundance: NA
d_gene: TRBD1

CDR3aa: CASLRRQGGRNYGYTF
CDR3nt: TGTGCCAGCTTACGCCGACAGGGCGGTAGAAACTATGGCTACACCTTC
v_gene: TRBV5-6
j_gene: TRBJ1-2
abundance: once
d_gene: TRBD1

CDR3aa: CASSSDYSSYEQYF
CDR3nt: TGTGCCAGCAGTTCGGACTACTCCTCCTACGAGCAGTACTTC
v_gene: TRBV7-9
j_gene: TRBJ2-7
abundance: NA
d_gene: NA

CDR3aa: CASSSTTVPYNEQFF
CDR3nt: TGTGCCAGCAGCTCGACGACAGTCCCTTACAATGAGCAGTTCTTC
v_gene: TRBV7-9
j_gene: TRBJ2-1
abundance: NA
d_gene: NA

CDR3aa: CAGVGGINSGNTIYF
CDR3nt: TGTGCTGGGGTTGGTGGGATTAACTCTGGAAACACCATATATTTT
v_gene: TRBV7-8
j_gene: TRBJ1-3
abundance: once
d_gene: NA

CDR3aa: CASSTTAGARETQYF
CDR3nt: TGTGCCAGCAGCACTACCGCGGGAGCACGAGAGACCCAGTACTTC
v_gene: TRBV9
j_gene: TRBJ2-5
abundance: NA
d_gene: TRBD2

CDR3aa: CASSQATYLGEQYF
CDR3nt: TGTGCCAGCAGCCAAGCGACATACTTGGGGGAGCAGTACTTC
v_gene: TRBV28
j_gene: TRBJ2-7
abundance: NA
d_gene: NA

CDR3aa: CASSRGTVSTF
CDR3nt: TGTGCCAGCAGCAGGGGGACAGTCAGCACCTTC
v_gene: TRBV5-6
j_gene: TRBJ1-2
abundance: NA
d_gene: TRBD1

CDR3aa: CASSLGILMTSDTQYF
CDR3nt: TGTGCCAGCAGTTTAGGTATTCTTATGACCTCCGATACGCAGTATTTT
v_gene: TRBV28
j_gene: TRBJ2-3
abundance: NA
d_gene: NA

CDR3aa: CASSLVGSGHEQYF
CDR3nt: TGCGCCAGCAGCTTGGTCGGGAGTGGCCACGAGCAGTACTTC
v_gene: TRBV5-1
j_gene: TRBJ2-7
abundance: NA
d_gene: NA

CDR3aa: CASSYVGMGKETQYF
CDR3nt: TGTGCCAGCAGTTACGTGGGGATGGGGAAAGAGACCCAGTACTTC
v_gene: TRBV6-6
j_gene: TRBJ2-5
abundance: NA
d_gene: NA

CDR3aa: CATSIDRENQPQHF
CDR3nt: TGTGCCACCAGCATAGACAGGGAGAATCAGCCCCAGCATTTT
v_gene: TRBV15
j_gene: TRBJ1-5
abundance: NA
d_gene: TRBD1

CDR3aa: CASTFRTGGLSGAFF
CDR3nt: TGTGCCAGCACCTTCAGGACAGGGGGCTTATCGGGAGCTTTCTTT
v_gene: TRBV28
j_gene: TRBJ1-1
abundance: NA
d_gene: TRBD1

CDR3aa: CASSPAGNYGYTF
CDR3nt: TGTGCCAGCAGTCCGGCGGGGAACTATGGCTACACCTTC
v_gene: TRBV27
j_gene: TRBJ1-2
abundance: NA
d_gene: NA

CDR3aa: CASSRRPGLAGYNEQFF
CDR3nt: TGTGCCAGTAGTAGACGCCCGGGACTAGCGGGGTACAATGAGCAGTTCTTC
v_gene: TRBV19
j_gene: TRBJ2-1
abundance: once
d_gene: TRBD2

CDR3aa: CASRAPTSQETQYF
CDR3nt: TGTGCCAGTAGGGCCCCGACTAGCCAAGAGACCCAGTACTTC
v_gene: TRBV19
j_gene: TRBJ2-5
abundance: NA
d_gene: NA

CDR3aa: CASSPVGRVGSREQYF
CDR3nt: TGTGCCAGCAGCCCGGTTGGGAGGGTCGGGTCCCGCGAGCAGTACTTC
v_gene: TRBV7-2
j_gene: TRBJ2-7
abundance: NA
d_gene: TRBD2

CDR3aa: CSVQSLWNYEQYF
CDR3nt: TGCAGCGTTCAGAGCCTGTGGAACTACGAGCAGTACTTC
v_gene: TRBV29-1
j_gene: TRBJ2-7
abundance: NA
d_gene: NA

CDR3aa: CASKVGVSYEQYF
CDR3nt: TGTGCCAGCAAGGTGGGAGTGTCCTACGAGCAGTACTTC
v_gene: TRBV2
j_gene: TRBJ2-7
abundance: once
d_gene: NA

CDR3aa: CASSLSDPTGGGEQYF
CDR3nt: TGTGCCAGCAGTTTATCGGACCCGACAGGAGGCGGCGAGCAGTACTTC
v_gene: TRBV27
j_gene: TRBJ2-7
abundance: NA
d_gene: NA

CDR3aa: CAINGNSQETQYF
CDR3nt: TGTGCCATCAATGGGAACAGCCAAGAGACCCAGTACTTC
v_gene: TRBV10-3
j_gene: TRBJ2-5
abundance: NA
d_gene: NA

CDR3aa: CASSPEVDRAYEQYF
CDR3nt: TGTGCCAGCAGCCCCGAAGTCGATCGGGCCTACGAGCAGTACTTC
v_gene: TRBV7-8
j_gene: TRBJ2-7
abundance: NA
d_gene: NA

CDR3aa: CASSQGVLHYEQYF
CDR3nt: TGCGCCAGCAGCCAAGGTGTCCTACACTACGAGCAGTACTTC
v_gene: TRBV4-1
j_gene: TRBJ2-7
abundance: once
d_gene: NA

CDR3aa: CASSSPTSGTSYEQYF
CDR3nt: TGTGCCAGCAGCTCTCCGACTAGCGGGACGTCCTACGAGCAGTACTTC
v_gene: TRBV7-9
j_gene: TRBJ2-7
abundance: NA
d_gene: TRBD2

CDR3aa: CASSPIGGYQHF
CDR3nt: TGTGCCAGCAGTCCAATAGGGGGCTACCAGCATTTT
v_gene: TRBV7-6
j_gene: TRBJ1-5
abundance: NA
d_gene: TRBD1

CDR3aa: CASTSGLAGNEQFF
CDR3nt: TGTGCCAGCACCTCGGGACTAGCAGGCAATGAGCAGTTCTTC
v_gene: TRBV2
j_gene: TRBJ2-1
abundance: NA
d_gene: TRBD2

CDR3aa: CASSASGSSYEQYF
CDR3nt: TGTGCCAGTAGTGCTAGCGGGAGCTCCTACGAGCAGTACTTC
v_gene: TRBV19
j_gene: TRBJ2-7
abundance: few
d_gene: TRBD2

CDR3aa: CASSPRTGSDGYTF
CDR3nt: TGTGCCAGCAGTCCTCGGACAGGGAGTGATGGCTACACCTTC
v_gene: TRBV27
j_gene: TRBJ1-2
abundance: NA
d_gene: TRBD1

CDR3aa: CASSPDTNYEQYF
CDR3nt: TGTGCCAGTAGTCCGGACACGAACTACGAGCAGTACTTC
v_gene: TRBV19
j_gene: TRBJ2-7
abundance: NA
d_gene: NA

CDR3aa: CASSLREGHEQYF
CDR3nt: TGTGCCAGCAGCTTACGGGAGGGCCACGAGCAGTACTTC
v_gene: TRBV11-1
j_gene: TRBJ2-7
abundance: NA
d_gene: TRBD2

CDR3aa: CASRRLFSYEQYF
CDR3nt: TGTGCCAGCCGCCGGCTCTTCTCCTACGAGCAGTACTTC
v_gene: TRBV9
j_gene: TRBJ2-7
abundance: NA
d_gene: NA

CDR3aa: CASSLVPSADTQYF
CDR3nt: TGTGCCAGCAGCTTAGTGCCTAGCGCAGATACGCAGTATTTT
v_gene: TRBV11-2
j_gene: TRBJ2-3
abundance: few
d_gene: NA

CDR3aa: CASSSSGGRDRNYEQYF
CDR3nt: TGTGCCAGCAGTTCCTCGGGTGGGAGAGACCGGAACTACGAGCAGTACTTC
v_gene: TRBV28
j_gene: TRBJ2-7
abundance: NA
d_gene: NA

CDR3aa: CASSRFWSGINGSYNEQFF
CDR3nt: TGTGCCAGCAGTCGGTTCTGGAGCGGGATTAACGGCTCCTACAATGAGCAGTTCTTC
v_gene: TRBV28
j_gene: TRBJ2-1
abundance: NA
d_gene: TRBD2

CDR3aa: CASSLLTGATEAFF
CDR3nt: TGTGCCAGCAGTTTACTGACAGGGGCCACTGAAGCTTTCTTT
v_gene: TRBV27
j_gene: TRBJ1-1
abundance: NA
d_gene: TRBD1

CDR3aa: CASSADWTGDDEAFF
CDR3nt: TGTGCCAGTAGTGCCGATTGGACAGGCGACGATGAAGCTTTCTTT
v_gene: TRBV19
j_gene: TRBJ1-1
abundance: NA
d_gene: TRBD1